These T cell receptor beta chains were read from a single sample in a study of PD-L1 blockade in urothelial cancer. Sequencing was performed with immunoSEQ multiplex PCR; in TCRdb, only in-frame clones are kept and a portion is missing. The sample has about 56,000 clones; 85% to 90% are singletons. The source material was PBMCs, sampled around atezolizumab (anti-PD-L1) treatment. The receptors here all came from a man in his sixties or seventies with urothelial cancer. The CDR3 runs from the conserved cysteine through the conserved F or W. A D gene is named only where the DNA matches it firmly. Clone size is shown for a subset of rows, as once, few, many or a class of expanded clone.

D gene: TRBD1; J gene: TRBJ1-5; V gene: TRBV6-1; clone size: NA; CDR3 DNA: TGTGCCAGTACCCGCGGGACAGCTAATCAGCCCCAGCATTTT; CDR3 protein: CASTRGTANQPQHF
D gene: TRBD2; J gene: TRBJ2-3; V gene: TRBV10-2; clone size: NA; CDR3 DNA: TGCGCCAGCAGTTATACGGGAGGTCCGGATACGCAGTATTTT; CDR3 protein: CASSYTGGPDTQYF
D gene: NA; J gene: TRBJ2-7; V gene: TRBV28; clone size: NA; CDR3 DNA: TGTGCCAGCAGTTTATCCCAGGGTCGCTACGAGCAGTACTTC; CDR3 protein: CASSLSQGRYEQYF
D gene: NA; J gene: TRBJ2-7; V gene: TRBV9; clone size: NA; CDR3 DNA: TGTGCCAGCAGCCCTCAAGGACACGGCTCCTACGAGCAGTACTTC; CDR3 protein: CASSPQGHGSYEQYF
D gene: TRBD1; J gene: TRBJ2-7; V gene: TRBV6-1; clone size: NA; CDR3 DNA: TGTGCCAGCAGTGAAGTATCGGGCAGGGGGCCCTACGAGCAGTACTTC; CDR3 protein: CASSEVSGRGPYEQYF
D gene: TRBD2; J gene: TRBJ2-1; V gene: TRBV4-2; clone size: NA; CDR3 DNA: TGTGCCAGCAGCCAAGACGAAGCGGGAGGGCCCTACAATGAGCAGTTCTTC; CDR3 protein: CASSQDEAGGPYNEQFF
D gene: TRBD2; J gene: TRBJ2-3; V gene: TRBV4-1; clone size: NA; CDR3 DNA: TGCGCCAGCAGCTTCACTAGCGGCAGCACAGATACGCAGTATTTT; CDR3 protein: CASSFTSGSTDTQYF
D gene: NA; J gene: TRBJ2-1; V gene: TRBV5-1; clone size: NA; CDR3 DNA: TGCGCCAGCAAGGTCGGGGACTTCTTTACCAGCTCCTACAATGAGCAGTTCTTC; CDR3 protein: CASKVGDFFTSSYNEQFF
D gene: TRBD2; J gene: TRBJ2-3; V gene: TRBV28; clone size: NA; CDR3 DNA: TGTGCCAGCAGCCAAGCGGGGGGGTTGGATACGCAGTATTTT; CDR3 protein: CASSQAGGLDTQYF
D gene: TRBD2; J gene: TRBJ2-5; V gene: TRBV5-1; clone size: NA; CDR3 DNA: TGCGCCAGCACCCGGACTAGCGGGCAAGAGACCCAGTACTTC; CDR3 protein: CASTRTSGQETQYF
D gene: NA; J gene: TRBJ1-1; V gene: TRBV19; clone size: few; CDR3 DNA: TGTGCCAGTAAGTCCGAGGGCAGAGGAGCTTTCTTT; CDR3 protein: CASKSEGRGAFF
D gene: NA; J gene: TRBJ1-1; V gene: TRBV29-1; clone size: NA; CDR3 DNA: TGCAGCGTTGCCCACAGTATGAACACTGAAGCTTTCTTT; CDR3 protein: CSVAHSMNTEAFF
D gene: TRBD1; J gene: TRBJ1-5; V gene: TRBV28; clone size: few; CDR3 DNA: TGTGCCAGCAGCGACAGGGGGCCCCCCAACCCCCAGCATTTT; CDR3 protein: CASSDRGPPNPQHF
D gene: TRBD1; J gene: TRBJ1-1; V gene: TRBV19; clone size: NA; CDR3 DNA: TGTGCCAGTATGAGGGACAGGGCGATCACTGAAGCTTTCTTT; CDR3 protein: CASMRDRAITEAFF
D gene: TRBD2; J gene: TRBJ2-5; V gene: TRBV5-1; clone size: NA; CDR3 DNA: TGCGCCAGCAGCTTGGTAGCAACTAGCGGCCAAGAGACCCAGTACTTC; CDR3 protein: CASSLVATSGQETQYF
D gene: TRBD2; J gene: TRBJ2-1; V gene: TRBV5-1; clone size: NA; CDR3 DNA: TGCGCCAGCAGCTTGGATTTAGCGGGGGAGCAGTTCTTC; CDR3 protein: CASSLDLAGEQFF
D gene: NA; J gene: TRBJ2-2; V gene: TRBV2; clone size: NA; CDR3 DNA: TGTGCCAGCAGTGTGCGGGGTGCCGGGGAGCTGTTTTTT; CDR3 protein: CASSVRGAGELFF
D gene: TRBD1; J gene: TRBJ2-5; V gene: TRBV10-3; clone size: NA; CDR3 DNA: TGTGCCACCAAGGGGGACAGGGGGCAAGAGACCCAGTACTTC; CDR3 protein: CATKGDRGQETQYF
D gene: NA; J gene: TRBJ1-2; V gene: TRBV29-1; clone size: NA; CDR3 DNA: TGCAGCGTTGAAGGGGGCGTGCTTAACTATGGCTACACCTTC; CDR3 protein: CSVEGGVLNYGYTF
D gene: NA; J gene: TRBJ1-2; V gene: TRBV6-5; clone size: NA; CDR3 DNA: TGTGCCAGCACCCAGGGGAACTATGGCTACACCTTC; CDR3 protein: CASTQGNYGYTF
D gene: TRBD2; J gene: TRBJ2-5; V gene: TRBV30; clone size: NA; CDR3 DNA: TGTGCCTGGAGTCGGACTAGCGGGAGGGTGGAGACCCAGTACTTC; CDR3 protein: CAWSRTSGRVETQYF
D gene: NA; J gene: TRBJ1-2; V gene: TRBV13; clone size: NA; CDR3 DNA: TGTGCCAGCACCTCCAGATCTAACTATGGCTACACCTTC; CDR3 protein: CASTSRSNYGYTF
D gene: NA; J gene: TRBJ1-5; V gene: TRBV28; clone size: NA; CDR3 DNA: TGTGCCAGCAGTGCTTGGAGGATTCGACAGCCCCAGCATTTT; CDR3 protein: CASSAWRIRQPQHF
D gene: TRBD1; J gene: TRBJ1-1; V gene: TRBV27; clone size: NA; CDR3 DNA: TGTGCCAGCAGTTTCAGGAGACAGGGAAAACCGAACACTGAAGCTTTCTTT; CDR3 protein: CASSFRRQGKPNTEAFF
D gene: NA; J gene: TRBJ1-1; V gene: TRBV7-9; clone size: NA; CDR3 DNA: TGTGCCAGCAGCTTGGGCGGAGTAGCGGGGAAAGCTTTCTTT; CDR3 protein: CASSLGGVAGKAFF
D gene: NA; J gene: TRBJ2-7; V gene: TRBV28; clone size: NA; CDR3 DNA: TGTGCCAGCCACCCTTCAGGGAACTCCTACGAGCAGTACTTC; CDR3 protein: CASHPSGNSYEQYF
D gene: NA; J gene: TRBJ1-5; V gene: TRBV28; clone size: NA; CDR3 DNA: TGTGCCAGCAGCCAGGGGTCCAATCAGCCCCAGCATTTT; CDR3 protein: CASSQGSNQPQHF
D gene: NA; J gene: TRBJ1-1; V gene: TRBV19; clone size: once; CDR3 DNA: TGTGCCACCCTCGGACAGATGAACACTGAAGCTTTCTTT; CDR3 protein: CATLGQMNTEAFF
D gene: NA; J gene: TRBJ1-5; V gene: TRBV29-1; clone size: NA; CDR3 DNA: TGCAGCGTGGGCGGGGACAATCAGCCCCAGCATTTT; CDR3 protein: CSVGGDNQPQHF
D gene: NA; J gene: TRBJ1-5; V gene: TRBV5-5; clone size: NA; CDR3 DNA: TGTGCCAGCAGCCCCCAGACGTCCGGGGATCAGCCCCAGCATTTT; CDR3 protein: CASSPQTSGDQPQHF
D gene: TRBD1; J gene: TRBJ1-4; V gene: TRBV5-1; clone size: once; CDR3 DNA: TGCGCCAGCAGCCCTGACGAGGGGGCTGTTGAAAAACTGTTTTTT; CDR3 protein: CASSPDEGAVEKLFF
D gene: TRBD1; J gene: TRBJ1-1; V gene: TRBV2; clone size: NA; CDR3 DNA: TGTGCCAGCAGATTAAGACAGGGGAGTTCGGCTGAAGCTTTCTTT; CDR3 protein: CASRLRQGSSAEAFF
D gene: NA; J gene: TRBJ1-5; V gene: TRBV10-1; clone size: NA; CDR3 DNA: TGCGCCAGCAGTCCTGGGGGGAATCAGCCCCAGCATTTT; CDR3 protein: CASSPGGNQPQHF
D gene: NA; J gene: TRBJ2-7; V gene: TRBV15; clone size: NA; CDR3 DNA: TGTGCCACCAGCAGAGATCAGGGGACCTACGAGCAGTACTTC; CDR3 protein: CATSRDQGTYEQYF
D gene: NA; J gene: TRBJ1-1; V gene: TRBV19; clone size: NA; CDR3 DNA: TGTGCCAGTAGTATAGATGCAGGGAAAATGAACACTGAAGCTTTCTTT; CDR3 protein: CASSIDAGKMNTEAFF
D gene: TRBD1; J gene: TRBJ1-1; V gene: TRBV6-5; clone size: NA; CDR3 DNA: TGTGCCAGCAGTTACGGGCGACAGGGGACGGCTGAAGCTTTCTTT; CDR3 protein: CASSYGRQGTAEAFF
D gene: TRBD1; J gene: TRBJ2-1; V gene: TRBV10-1; clone size: NA; CDR3 DNA: TGCGCCAGCAGTGAGAGTAGGACAGGGGGCTTGTATGAGCAGTTCTTC; CDR3 protein: CASSESRTGGLYEQFF
D gene: NA; J gene: TRBJ1-5; V gene: TRBV28; clone size: NA; CDR3 DNA: TGTGCCAGCAGTTTGTTCGGCCTAGGTGGCAATCAGCCCCAGCATTTT; CDR3 protein: CASSLFGLGGNQPQHF
D gene: TRBD1; J gene: TRBJ1-2; V gene: TRBV27; clone size: NA; CDR3 DNA: TGTGCCAGCAGGCCAGGGGGCGCAGGCTATGGCTACACCTTC; CDR3 protein: CASRPGGAGYGYTF
D gene: TRBD1; J gene: TRBJ2-3; V gene: TRBV7-8; clone size: NA; CDR3 DNA: TGTGCCAGCAGCCCTTGGACAGGCTCGGCAGATACGCAGTATTTT; CDR3 protein: CASSPWTGSADTQYF
D gene: NA; J gene: TRBJ2-3; V gene: TRBV18; clone size: NA; CDR3 DNA: TGTGCCAGCTCACCACTCGGAGGACCTCGGACAGATACGCAGTATTTT; CDR3 protein: CASSPLGGPRTDTQYF
D gene: NA; J gene: TRBJ2-7; V gene: TRBV18; clone size: once; CDR3 DNA: TGTGCCAGCTCATCTGGACTCGAGCAGTACTTC; CDR3 protein: CASSSGLEQYF
D gene: TRBD1; J gene: TRBJ2-1; V gene: TRBV5-1; clone size: NA; CDR3 DNA: TGCGCCAGCAGCTTGGGGGGGACAGGGGGCATTCATGAGCAGTTCTTC; CDR3 protein: CASSLGGTGGIHEQFF
D gene: NA; J gene: TRBJ1-4; V gene: TRBV19; clone size: NA; CDR3 DNA: TGTGCCAGTAGTACGTACAGCCTTGCAACTAATGAAAAACTGTTTTTT; CDR3 protein: CASSTYSLATNEKLFF